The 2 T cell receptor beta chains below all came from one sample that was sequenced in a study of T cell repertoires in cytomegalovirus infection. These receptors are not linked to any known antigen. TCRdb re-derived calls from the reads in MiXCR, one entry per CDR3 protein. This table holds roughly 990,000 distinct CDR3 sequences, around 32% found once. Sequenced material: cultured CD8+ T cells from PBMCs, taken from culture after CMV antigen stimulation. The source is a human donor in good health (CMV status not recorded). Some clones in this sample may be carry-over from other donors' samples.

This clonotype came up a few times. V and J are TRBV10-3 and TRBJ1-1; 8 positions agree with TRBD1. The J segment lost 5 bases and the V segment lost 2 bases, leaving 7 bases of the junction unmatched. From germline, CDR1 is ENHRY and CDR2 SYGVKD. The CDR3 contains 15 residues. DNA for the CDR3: TGTGCCATCAGTGAGGGGACAGGTACGGGGACTGAAGCTTTCTTT. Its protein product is CAISEGTGTGTEAFF.

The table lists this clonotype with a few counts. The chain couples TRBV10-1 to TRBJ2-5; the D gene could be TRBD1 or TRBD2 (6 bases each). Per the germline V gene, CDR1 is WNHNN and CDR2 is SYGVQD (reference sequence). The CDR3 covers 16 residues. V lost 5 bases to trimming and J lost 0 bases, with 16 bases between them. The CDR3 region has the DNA TGCGCCAGCAGTCCTAGGAGGGGGGTCTACCAAGAGACCCAGTACTTC. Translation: CASSPRRGVYQETQYF.